This T cell receptor (beta chain) was documented in a study of long-term antiretroviral therapy in people with HIV. Study conclusions and caveats: Pre-ART clonal expansions dominated every time point's repertoire.

Investigators performed immunoSEQ version v3.0 at survey level. TCRdb's copy holds only in-frame clones and misses some; the assay was immunoSEQ multiplex PCR. Of some 29,000 clones in the sample, roughly 78% are singletons; the top ten hold about 9.3%. The table lists this clone with a few counts. The antigen is unknown. The germline V gene has CDR1 KGHSH and CDR2 LQKENI. V trimming: 4 bases; J trimming: 8 bases; junction bases outside the gene matches: 13. The CDR3 has 15 amino acids. The genes are TRBV18 and TRBJ1-2, with 7 bases fitting TRBD1. Sequencing used unsorted PBMCs, obtained 1.5 years before starting antiretroviral therapy. This clonotype was obtained from a man younger than 30 with HIV. The CDR3, as DNA: TGTGCCAGCTCACTTCAGCCGGGACAGCGAAGGGGCTACACCTTC. Encoded protein: CASSLQPGQRRGYTF.